The 19 T cell receptor beta chains below all came from one sample that was sequenced in a study of blood T cell repertoires in COVID-19. The method was immunoSEQ multiplex PCR; TCRdb's version includes in-frame clones alone and lacks a portion of them. The sample holds 170,000 or so clones, over 60% seen once. Material for sequencing was peripheral blood. The receptor set was obtained from a woman aged 70-85 years with acute or convalescent COVID-19.

The CDR3 loop is CASSPQGGGTGELFF. Here the CDR3 DNA reads TGTGCCAGCAGCCCCCAGGGGGGAGGCACCGGGGAGCTGTTTTTT. V is TRBV7-3 and J is TRBJ2-2; a possible D gene is TRBD1 (7 bases). V was clipped by 5 bases and J by 4 bases, with 14 bases between them. Germline V gives CDR1 SGHTA, CDR2 FQGTGA. CDR3 length: 15 residues.

This chain joins TRBV6-1 and TRBJ1-5, with D unresolved. The CDR3 spans 16 residues. The germline V and J ends were trimmed by 3 bases and 1 base, with 13 bases remaining between them. Germline CDR1 MNHNS, CDR2 SASEGT. CDR3 in amino acids: CASSDVGALSNQPQHF. The CDR3 nucleotides read TGTGCCAGCAGTGACGTTGGAGCTCTGAGCAATCAGCCCCAGCATTTT.

The chain links TRBV19 to TRBJ2-1; 14 positions agree with TRBD2. After removal of 5 bases from V and 4 bases from J, the junction contained 10 bases not matched to a gene. The CDR3 consists of 18 residues. Germline loops: CDR1 LNHDA, CDR2 SQIVND (reference sequence). For the CDR3, the DNA is TGTGCCAGTAGTGGTCGCGGGACTAGCGGGAGTAAGTACAATGAGCAGTTCTTC. This gives the protein CASSGRGTSGSKYNEQFF.

The CDR3 nucleotides read TGTGCCAGCAGCGCCGTGTGGGACAGGGAAGAGTACTTC. It translates to CASSAVWDREEYF. This chain connects TRBV2 to TRBJ2-7; 9 nucleotides match TRBD1. Losses at the gene ends were 6 bases for V and 11 bases for J; bases not matched to a gene: 11. The CDR3 covers 13 residues. Germline V gene lookup returns CDR1 SNHLY and CDR2 FYNNEI.

V gene TRBV11-1 combines with J gene TRBJ2-1, with D possibly being TRBD2 (7 bases). Trimming took 5 bases from V and 9 from J, leaving 20 bases between them. CDR3 length: 15 residues. Looked up from germline, CDR1 is SGHAT and CDR2 is FQDESV (reference sequence). The chain's CDR3 is CASSRVRGEGGEQFF. CDR3 DNA: TGTGCCAGCAGCCGGGTCCGGGGGGAAGGGGGTGAGCAGTTCTTC.

The rearrangement uses TRBV7-9 and TRBJ2-2; a possible D gene is TRBD1 (6 bases). Between the trimmed V and J ends, which lost 4 bases and 6 bases, there was a span of 9 bases. Germline V gene sequence: CDR1 SEHNR, CDR2 FQNEAQ (reference sequence). The CDR3 contains 13 residues. This chain's CDR3 is CASSWTVPGELFF. DNA of the CDR3: TGTGCCAGCAGCTGGACAGTCCCCGGGGAGCTGTTTTTT.

V gene TRBV30 combines with J gene TRBJ2-2; 9 bases align to TRBD2. This CDR3 region has 15 residues. The V segment lost 0 bases and the J segment 5 bases; nucleotides outside the gene matches: 4. Germline V CDR1 and CDR2: GTSNPN, SVGIG (reference sequence). The CDR3 DNA sequence: TGTGCCTGGAGTGTTTTAGCGGGAGTGACCGGGGAGCTGTTTTTT. It encodes CAWSVLAGVTGELFF.

V usage is TRBV24-1 and J usage is TRBJ2-5, with 10 bases matching TRBD2. Germline values: CDR1 KGHDR, CDR2 SFDVKD. The CDR3 runs 15 residues. With V trimmed by 4 bases and J by 4 bases, 5 bases remained unmatched. Here the CDR3 reads CATSEWTSGLETQYF. CDR3 coding DNA: TGTGCCACCAGTGAGTGGACTAGCGGATTAGAGACCCAGTACTTC.

The V call is TRBV4-2, the J call TRBJ2-7; D possibly corresponds to TRBD2 (6 bases). Germline values: CDR1 LGHNA, CDR2 YNFKEQ. Trimming removed 4 bases at V and 2 bases at J, with 18 bases between. The CDR3 covers 16 residues. The CDR3 bases are TGTGCCAGCAGCCCCGAAATTGGGGGAGGTACCTACGAGCAGTACTTC. Translation: CASSPEIGGGTYEQYF.

This rearrangement joins TRBV30 to TRBJ1-1, with D uncertain. The CDR3 runs 12 residues. V lost 0 bases to trimming and J lost 7 bases, with 9 bases between them. Germline values: CDR1 GTSNPN, CDR2 SVGIG (reference sequence). In nucleotides, the CDR3 is TGTGCCTGGAGTGTAGCCGGGATTGAAGCTTTCTTT. This translates into CAWSVAGIEAFF.

The chain is built from TRBV7-2 and TRBJ2-5; D is perhaps TRBD1 (6 bases). Germline CDR1 is SGHTA and CDR2 is FQGNSA. The V and J ends lost 2 bases and 0 bases respectively, with 10 bases between them. The CDR3 length is 15 residues. The DNA of the CDR3 is TGTGCCAGCAGCTTAATACAGGGTTACCAAGAGACCCAGTACTTC. Its translation: CASSLIQGYQETQYF.

V and J are TRBV10-3 and TRBJ2-7; D uncertain. Germline V gives CDR1 ENHRY, CDR2 SYGVKD. With 3 bases removed from V and 1 base from J, the gap between germline ends came to 10 bases. The CDR3 sequence is 14 residues long. The CDR3 coding sequence is TGTGCCATCAGTGACAGGCCAACGTCCTACGAGCAGTACTTC. Its translation is CAISDRPTSYEQYF.

This chain joins TRBV15 and TRBJ1-6; D is possibly TRBD1 (6 bases). There are 15 residues in the CDR3. CDR1 is LNHNV, CDR2 YYDKDF, per germline (reference sequence). Trimming stripped 1 base from V and 6 bases from J, with 10 bases between. CDR3 nucleotide sequence: TGTGCCACCAGCAGAGGGCAGGGGATTAATTCACCCCTCCACTTT. Amino acids: CATSRGQGINSPLHF.

The chain couples TRBV19 to TRBJ1-4; TRBD1 might be the D (5 bases). Germline-derived CDR1 and CDR2 are LNHDA and SQIVND (reference sequence). Trimming shortened V by 7 bases and J by 5 bases, and 17 bases separated the two germline ends. The CDR3 is made up of 15 amino acids. The CDR3 DNA reads TGTGCCAGTACCACCGGGGGGTCCGAAAATGAAAAACTGTTTTTT. It is translated as CASTTGGSENEKLFF.

This chain uses TRBV7-9 with TRBJ1-2, with D tentatively TRBD1 (5 bases). Per the germline V gene, CDR1 is SEHNR and CDR2 is FQNEAQ (reference sequence). CDR3 length: 15 residues. The V end was cut by 5 bases, the J end by 6 bases, with 19 bases between. The CDR3 protein is CASSRRVGGTDGYTF. The CDR3 DNA reads TGTGCCAGCAGCCGAAGGGTCGGGGGTACGGATGGCTACACCTTC.

The chain uses TRBV7-9 and TRBJ1-4, with D perhaps TRBD1 (5 bases). The CDR3 spans 15 residues. Germline V gene sequence: CDR1 SEHNR, CDR2 FQNEAQ (reference sequence). The V and J ends lost 2 bases and 7 bases respectively, with 14 bases between them. The CDR3 DNA reads as TGTGCCAGCAGCTTATCTAGGCAGGGAGGTGAAAAACTGTTTTTT. The encoded protein is CASSLSRQGGEKLFF.

This clone showed up just once. This chain connects TRBV12-3 or TRBV12-4 to TRBJ1-1; maybe TRBD1 (5 bases). Trimming pared 5 bases from V and 5 bases from J, leaving 12 bases between. This CDR3 is built from 13 residues. The DNA of the CDR3 is TGTGCCAGCAGTCCAGGGTCTGGGACTGAAGCTTTCTTT. Translating it yields CASSPGSGTEAFF.

The rearrangement joins TRBV7-2 to TRBJ1-5; D gene ambiguous. V shed 5 bases and J shed 4 bases, with 9 bases lying between them. CDR1 is SGHTA, CDR2 FQGNSA, per germline. CDR3 size: 13 residues. The CDR3 DNA is TGTGCCAGCAGCCCACAGCCAAATCAGCCCCAGCATTTT. It encodes CASSPQPNQPQHF.

This clone has just one count. DNA of the CDR3: TGTGCCAGCAGCCCGGGATCACAGAACTATGGCTACACCTTC. This encodes CASSPGSQNYGYTF. The V gene is TRBV5-4, the J gene TRBJ1-2; no definite D call. Germline CDR1 and CDR2: SGHNT and YYREEE (reference sequence). The CDR3 contains 14 residues. V was cut by 4 bases and J by 2 bases, with 12 bases left in between.